This TCR beta chain was identified during a study of T cells after somatic rescue of genetic block. Profiling relied on immunoSEQ multiplex PCR, and the TCRdb table lists in-frame clones only, not all of them. This table has 110,000 or so clones, about 89% appearing once. The TCR comes from a woman younger than 30. The sample taken for sequencing was peripheral blood mononuclear cells (PBMCs).

The chain's CDR3 is CASSIAGFGDTQYF. In DNA, the CDR3 is TGTGCCAGTAGTATAGCTGGCTTCGGAGATACGCAGTATTTT. V gene TRBV19 combines with J gene TRBJ2-3; D is undetermined. The ends were cut back, 1 base at V and 5 bases at J, with 10 bases in the middle. This CDR3 region has 14 residues. Germline loops: CDR1 LNHDA, CDR2 SQIVND (reference sequence).